The 13 T cell receptor beta chains listed next were all sequenced from one sample in a study of shared clonotypes between healthy human individuals. Some clones are missing from TCRdb's copy, which holds only in-frame ones; the method was immunoSEQ multiplex PCR. Here the sample spans over 2,000,000 clones, just under 95% being singletons. Naivety among CD8 cells was defined by CD45RO negativity and positive CCR7 selection, thereby excluding terminally differentiated effector memory CD45RA+ cells. The sample was naive CD8+ T cells from PBMCs. The receptor source for this set is a man aged 18 to 35 in good health. Some clones in this sample may be carry-over from other donors' samples.

The chain employs TRBV4-1 and TRBJ1-4; D remains unclear. The CDR3 contains 20 residues. Germline CDR1 is MGHRA and CDR2 is YSYEKL. Trimming took 1 base from V and 8 from J, leaving 29 bases between them. The CDR3 sequence: CASSQGAGEERPISGEKLFF. For the CDR3, the DNA is TGCGCCAGCAGCCAAGGGGCCGGGGAGGAGAGACCAATTTCGGGCGAAAAACTGTTTTTT.

The chain combines TRBV7-9 with TRBJ2-7; D is possibly TRBD2 (5 bases). Trimming removed 1 base at V and 0 bases at J, with 13 bases between. The CDR3 has 16 amino acids. CDR1 is SEHNR and CDR2 is FQNEAQ in the germline V gene (reference sequence). The CDR3 DNA is TGTGCCAGCAGCTTAGGTGGAGAGGGCCTCTCCTACGAGCAGTACTTC. It translates to CASSLGGEGLSYEQYF.

The chain links TRBV4-1 to TRBJ2-1; 8 positions agree with TRBD2. This CDR3 contains 16 residues. Germline V gene sequence: CDR1 MGHRA, CDR2 YSYEKL. J was trimmed by 2 bases and V by 0 bases; bases with no gene match: 3. DNA of the CDR3: TGCGCCAGCAGCCAAGATTCAGCGGGGGCCTACAATGAGCAGTTCTTC. Translation gives CASSQDSAGAYNEQFF.

This chain connects TRBV4-1 to TRBJ1-1; no clear D gene. The V and J ends lost 0 bases and 0 bases respectively, with 8 bases between them. CDR1 and CDR2 (germline): MGHRA, YSYEKL. CDR3 size: 15 residues. The CDR3 reads CASSQEGLMNTEAFF. The CDR3 nucleotides read TGCGCCAGCAGCCAAGAAGGACTAATGAACACTGAAGCTTTCTTT.

This clone is a singleton in its sample. The chain combines TRBV5-1 with TRBJ2-4; 8 bases map to TRBD1. There are 14 residues in the CDR3. The junction had 4 bases not matched to a gene; V was cut back by 4 bases and J by 4 bases. In germline, CDR1 is SGHRS, CDR2 YFSETQ. The CDR3 region has the DNA TGCGCCAGCAGCGCGGGACAGGCAAAAAACATTCAGTACTTC. Translating it yields CASSAGQAKNIQYF.

V usage is TRBV7-8 and J usage is TRBJ2-7; D is ambiguous. Trimming pared 3 bases from V and 3 bases from J, leaving 18 bases between. Germline V gene data show CDR1 as SGHVS and CDR2 as FQNEAQ. CDR3 length equals 16 residues. The DNA for the CDR3 is TGTGCCAGCAGCTTTTTTCTCCGCGCGAGAAGCTACGAGCAGTACTTC. Its protein is CASSFFLRARSYEQYF.

The genes are TRBV5-1 and TRBJ2-3; 8 bases agree with TRBD1. The germline V gene encodes CDR1 SGHRS and CDR2 YFSETQ. The trim removed 5 bases at V and 1 base at J, leaving 6 bases unmatched. CDR3 length: 15 amino acids. The CDR3 region is CASSPGGWGTDTQYF. The CDR3 DNA is TGCGCCAGCAGTCCAGGGGGCTGGGGCACAGATACGCAGTATTTT.

In nucleotides, the CDR3 is TGTGCCAGCAGTTGGGGACTAGCGGGAGGGCGATACGAGCAGTACTTC. This gives the protein CASSWGLAGGRYEQYF. The V gene is TRBV28, the J gene TRBJ2-7, with TRBD2 identical over 16 bases. Looked up from germline, CDR1 is MDHEN and CDR2 is SYDVKM. The J segment lost 4 bases and the V segment lost 4 bases, leaving 4 bases of the junction unmatched. CDR3 length: 16 residues.

The J gene is TRBJ2-5, the V gene TRBV15; D could derive from TRBD1 or TRBD2 (6 bases each). Germline CDR1 and CDR2: LNHNV and YYDKDF (reference sequence). The length of the CDR3 is 15 residues. Trimming removed 2 bases from V and 6 bases from J, with 16 bases in between. CDR3 nucleotides: TGTGCCACCAGCAGACGAATGGGGGGCACGAAGACCCAGTACTTC. This codes for CATSRRMGGTKTQYF.

The V and J genes are TRBV5-1 and TRBJ2-5, with 8 bases identical to TRBD2. There are 16 residues in the CDR3. Germline lookup yields CDR1 SGHRS and CDR2 YFSETQ. The V segment lost 5 bases and the J segment 5 bases; nucleotides outside the gene matches: 14. The CDR3 nucleotides are TGCGCCAGCAGGTCGGGCCGGGAGGGCCTGGGGGAGACCCAGTACTTC. The encoded protein is CASRSGREGLGETQYF.

The chain couples TRBV7-9 to TRBJ2-1; 11 bases map to TRBD2. The germline gives CDR1 SEHNR, CDR2 FQNEAQ (reference sequence). The V segment lost 8 bases and the J segment 9 bases; nucleotides outside the gene matches: 18. The CDR3 runs 17 residues. CDR3 in amino acids: CASGITKTSGIGGEQFF. Written as DNA, the CDR3 is TGTGCCAGCGGAATTACGAAGACTAGCGGGATAGGAGGTGAGCAGTTCTTC.

V and J are TRBV30 and TRBJ2-7; D uncertain. The length of the CDR3 is 11 residues. CDR1 and CDR2 from the germline V gene are GTSNPN and SVGIG (reference sequence). V lost 2 bases, J lost 3 bases, and 5 bases lay in between. DNA for the CDR3: TGTGCCTGGAGTCTAAACTACGAGCAGTACTTC. It translates to CAWSLNYEQYF.

The chain couples TRBV19 to TRBJ2-2; D uncertain. The CDR3 totals 10 residues. Trimming shortened V by 8 bases and J by 7 bases, and 5 bases separated the two germline ends. Germline values: CDR1 LNHDA, CDR2 SQIVND (reference sequence). Written as DNA, the CDR3 is TGTGCCAGTTTGAGCGGGGAGCTGTTTTTT. Protein: CASLSGELFF.